The sample holds a few counts of the clone carrying this TCR beta chain. Its target is not known. This record comes from a study of beta chain features in type 1 diabetes. Whole-study findings and limits: Insertions were fewer and deletions more numerous at VDJ junctions in type 1 diabetes patients. TCRB CDR3s from Type 1 diabetes patients were moderately but significantly shorter in all four CD4+ subsets.

J was trimmed by 7 bases and V by 5 bases; bases with no gene match: 7. The CDR3 contains 15 residues. Germline V gene data show CDR1 as SEHNR and CDR2 as FQNEAQ (reference sequence). As every portion of the isolated RNA was reverse transcribed, the sequencing read expressed TCRB transcripts. Clones were read by immunoSEQ multiplex PCR, and TCRdb kept only the in-frame ones, dropping some. The sample lists 200,000 to 250,000 clones; around 9.6% were seen once. Sequenced input: naive CD4+ T cells from blood. V is TRBV7-9 and J is TRBJ2-1, with 11 bases aligning to TRBD2. This receptor was identified in a woman between 18 and 29 years old in good health. DNA of the CDR3: TGTGCCAGCAGCGCAATAGCGGGAGGGGCGAATGAGCAGTTCTTC. It yields the protein CASSAIAGGANEQFF.